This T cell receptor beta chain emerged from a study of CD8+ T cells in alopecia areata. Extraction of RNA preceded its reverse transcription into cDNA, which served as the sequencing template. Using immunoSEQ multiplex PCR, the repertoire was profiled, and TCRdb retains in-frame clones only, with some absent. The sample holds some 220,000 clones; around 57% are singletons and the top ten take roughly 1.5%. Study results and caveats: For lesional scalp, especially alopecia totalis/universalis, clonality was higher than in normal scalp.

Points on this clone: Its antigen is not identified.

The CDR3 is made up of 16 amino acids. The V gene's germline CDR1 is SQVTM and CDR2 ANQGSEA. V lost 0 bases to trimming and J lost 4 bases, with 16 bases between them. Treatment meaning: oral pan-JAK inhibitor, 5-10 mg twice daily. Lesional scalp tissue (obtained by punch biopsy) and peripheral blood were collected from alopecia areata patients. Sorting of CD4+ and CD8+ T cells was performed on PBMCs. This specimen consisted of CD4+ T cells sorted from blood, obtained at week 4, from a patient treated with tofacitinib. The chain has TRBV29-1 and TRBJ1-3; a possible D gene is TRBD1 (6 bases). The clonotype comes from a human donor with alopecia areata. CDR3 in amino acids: CSVEDLGRGGGNTIYF. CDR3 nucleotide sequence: TGCAGCGTTGAAGATCTCGGCAGGGGAGGCGGAAACACCATATATTTT.